This T cell receptor (beta chain) was captured by sequencing in a study of beta chain features in type 1 diabetes. The germline gives CDR1 SNHLY, CDR2 FYNNEI. The germline V and J ends were trimmed by 3 bases and 12 bases, with 21 bases remaining between them. This CDR3 contains 14 residues. Study findings and constraints: Among patients, naive, central memory and Treg TCRB repertoires appeared more similar than among healthy donors. Shortening that was moderate but significant affected the TCRB CDR3s of Type 1 diabetes patients in all four CD4+ subsets.

This clone has more than one count but fewer than ten. Its antigen is currently unknown. Expressed TCRB transcripts were sequenced, since all the RNA that had been isolated was reverse transcribed. Clones were read by immunoSEQ multiplex PCR, and TCRdb kept only the in-frame ones, dropping some. The top ten hold 0.015% of the sample, which has a few hundred thousand clones, 13% seen once. This clonotype was obtained from a woman aged 18-30 years with type 1 diabetes. The chain carries TRBV2 and TRBJ2-7; D is unresolved. The source material was naive CD4+ T cells from blood. Here the CDR3 reads CASSDGQATLNSYF. The CDR3 DNA reads TGTGCCAGCAGTGATGGGCAGGCAACCCTTAATTCGTACTTC.